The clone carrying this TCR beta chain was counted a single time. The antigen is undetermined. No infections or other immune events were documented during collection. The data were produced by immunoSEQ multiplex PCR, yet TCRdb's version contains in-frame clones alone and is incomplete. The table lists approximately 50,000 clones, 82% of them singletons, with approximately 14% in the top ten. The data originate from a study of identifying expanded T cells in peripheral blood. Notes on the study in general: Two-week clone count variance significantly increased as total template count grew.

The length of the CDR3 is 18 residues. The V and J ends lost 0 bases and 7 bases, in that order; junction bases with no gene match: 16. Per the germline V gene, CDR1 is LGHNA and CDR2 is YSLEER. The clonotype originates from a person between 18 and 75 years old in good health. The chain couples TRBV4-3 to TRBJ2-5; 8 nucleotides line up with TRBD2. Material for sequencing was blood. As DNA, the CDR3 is TGCGCCAGCAGCCAAGAGTGGGGTAGAACGGGAGGGCCTGGGACCCAGTACTTC. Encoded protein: CASSQEWGRTGGPGTQYF.